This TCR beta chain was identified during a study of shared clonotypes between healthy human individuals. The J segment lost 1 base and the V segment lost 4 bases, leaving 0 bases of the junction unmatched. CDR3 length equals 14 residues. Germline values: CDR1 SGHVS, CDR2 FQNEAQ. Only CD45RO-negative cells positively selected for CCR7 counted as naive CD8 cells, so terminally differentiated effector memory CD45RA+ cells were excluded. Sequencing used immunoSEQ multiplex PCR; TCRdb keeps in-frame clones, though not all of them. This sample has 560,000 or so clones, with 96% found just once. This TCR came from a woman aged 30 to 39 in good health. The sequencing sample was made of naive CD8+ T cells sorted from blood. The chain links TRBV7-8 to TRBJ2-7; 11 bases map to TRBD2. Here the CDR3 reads CASSSSGRSYEQYF. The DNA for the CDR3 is TGTGCCAGCAGCTCTAGCGGGAGGTCCTACGAGCAGTACTTC. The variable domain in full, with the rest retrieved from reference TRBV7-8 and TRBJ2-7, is GAGVSQSPRYKVAKRGQDVALRCDPISGHVSLFWYQQALGQGPEFLTYFQNEAQLDKSGLPSDRFFAERPEGSVSTLKIQRTQQEDSAVYLCASSSSGRSYEQYFGPGTRLTVT.